This entry describes one TCR beta chain. Original data processing: For nucleated cells, counts were estimated from reference gene primer amplification. The assay was immunoSEQ multiplex PCR, and TCRdb's table has in-frame clones only and misses some. V and J calls and clone size follow that table, whereas D and trimming were derived from the DNA. Counted here are some 200,000 clones, over 75% occurring once; the ten biggest clones make up 9.5% to 15%. The CDR3 has 20 residues. With V trimmed by 4 bases and J by 9 bases, 25 bases remained unmatched. Germline V lookup: CDR1 SGHRS, CDR2 YFSETQ. The data are from a study of blood T cell repertoires in COVID-19. The wider study: Material from acute and convalescent COVID-19 was sourced from the United States, Italy and Spain. PBMCs, B-cell-depleted T cells, or T cells provided the cDNA or gDNA that made up the material.

The receptor was derived from a human donor in a cohort sampled during active COVID-19. The source material was peripheral blood. V and J are TRBV5-1 and TRBJ2-1; 10 bases align to TRBD2. In nucleotides, the CDR3 is TGCGCCAGCAGCCTACCCCGGCGGGGAGGCAGGAGCGGGAGGGTAGGTGAGCAGTTCTTC. Its translation is CASSLPRRGGRSGRVGEQFF.